Described below is a single T cell receptor beta chain sequence and its context. This clonotype was counted many times. Its antigen is unknown. No much larger clonotype is one base removed from it; base qualities were not supplied. Explained via the paper, the treatment or condition label denotes: allogeneic hematopoietic cell transplantation with graft depleted of TCRalphabeta T cells and CD19 B cells. TCRalphabeta/CD19-depleted allogeneic hematopoietic cell grafts were given to the transplant recipients, all of whom were children. Preparation of the library involved PCR. Instrument used: Illumina HiSeq 2500. TCR library preparation used molecular barcoding, with unique molecular identifiers applied to normalize quantification of the TCRbeta repertoire. TCRdb reprocessing: public reads trimmed at Q25 with fastp, clones called with MiXCR, in-frame beta chains kept. Rows merge per CDR3 protein into single entries with the most common DNA and genes. This sample comprises approximately 630,000 distinct CDR3 sequences, about an eighth of them detected only once. The ten largest clones take up 0.79% of the sample.

V trim: 1 base; J trim: 0 bases; unmatched bases: 6. Spanning cysteine to phenylalanine, the CDR3 consists of 18 amino acids. Of the read, only the CDR3 DNA is kept; its 54 bases are in frame from base 1. CDR1 and CDR2 were assigned from the germline V gene as SGHRS and YFSETQ. These data originate in a study of T-cell reconstitution after alpha-beta-depleted transplantation in children (TCRdb year 2016). About the full investigation: Using TCR repertoire profiling, the study followed T-cell immune reconstitution in a quantitative way in children after TCRalphabeta/CD19-depleted allogeneic hematopoietic cell transplantation. What the work shows at the level of the full study, not this receptor alone: About two months after transplant, the apparently early recovery of alphabetaT-cell counts reportedly depended on just several hundred clones that had expanded rapidly and came from non-depleted graft cells. Over the following months the frequencies of hyperexpanded clones went down, and after one year T-cell counts and TCRbeta diversity were mostly credited to newly produced T cells. In some patients, the high TCRbeta diversity seen at day 60 was put down to recipient T cells and intrathymic progenitors that had survived conditioning.

The sequence links TRBV5-1 to TRBJ2-3; 12 nucleotides in the junction match TRBD2. This material consisted of PBMCs, taken before TCRalphabeta/CD19-depleted stem cell transplant. This clonotype was sampled from a girl aged 2 to 9 with congenital amegakaryocytic thrombocytopenia, due to receive a stem cell transplant. Here the CDR3 is given as CASSLRRLAGASTDTQYF. The sequenced DNA is TGCGCCAGCAGCTTGCGCCGACTAGCGGGGGCTAGCACAGATACGCAGTATTTT.